Following are 13 T cell receptor beta chains from one sample sequenced in a study of vaccination and CD4 T cells after COVID-19. The Oncomine TCR Beta short-read assay sequenced DNA from cultured CD4+ T cells. From the PCR reads, TCRdb called clonotypes with MiXCR, one entry per CDR3 protein. Of about 15,000 distinct CDR3 sequences listed, around 45% were seen once; the top ten hold about 8%. Treatment given: roughly 10-day PBMC culture with coronavirus spike peptide pools or control peptides (ViraFEST assay). Their antigen targets remain unknown. The material sequenced was CD4+ T cells from blood, cultured in vitro. These receptors all stem from a human donor who had recovered from COVID-19.

This clonotype has a single count. The rearrangement joins TRBV2 to TRBJ1-3; no clear D. This CDR3 has 14 amino acids. Germline V gene sequence: CDR1 SNHLY, CDR2 FYNNEI. The V end was cut by 6 bases, the J end by 1 base, with 10 bases between. This CDR3 is CASSQLESGNTIYF. CDR3 DNA: TGTGCCAGCAGCCAACTTGAATCTGGAAACACCATATATTTT.

This clonotype was found a few times. The chain links TRBV20-1 to TRBJ2-1; 7 bases match TRBD2. Germline lookup yields CDR1 DFQATT and CDR2 SNEGSKA (reference sequence). This CDR3 region has 15 residues. Unmatched junction bases numbered 7, after V lost 2 bases and J lost 3 bases. The CDR3 here is CSARRAGVFYNEQFF. The DNA of the CDR3 is TGCAGTGCTAGAAGGGCGGGAGTTTTCTACAATGAGCAGTTCTTC.

The rearrangement links TRBV6-5 to TRBJ1-1; D gene uncertain. The CDR3 consists of 13 residues. The V and J ends lost 1 base and 3 bases respectively, with 6 bases between them. Germline assignment: CDR1 MNHEY and CDR2 SVGAGI. CDR3 sequence reads: CASSYWQDTEAFF. CDR3 nucleotides: TGTGCCAGCAGTTACTGGCAGGACACTGAAGCTTTCTTT.

This sequence joins TRBV7-2 and TRBJ2-2; D unclear. Germline lookup yields CDR1 SGHTA and CDR2 FQGNSA. There are 13 residues in the CDR3. Trimming removed 4 bases from V and 8 bases from J, with 11 bases in between. The CDR3 region has the DNA TGTGCCAGCAGCTCCTCGGTTACTGGGGAGCTGTTTTTT. Its translation: CASSSSVTGELFF.

This clonotype was seen just once. The chain employs TRBV5-6 and TRBJ1-2; D is ambiguous. Germline assignment: CDR1 SGHDT and CDR2 YYEEEE. V was cut by 0 bases and J by 5 bases, with 8 bases left in between. The CDR3 has 13 amino acids. The CDR3, as DNA: TGTGCCAGCAGCTTGGCAGAAACTTATGGCTACACCTTC. Translation: CASSLAETYGYTF.

This clonotype was seen only a few times. The chain carries TRBV20-1 and TRBJ2-1; tentatively, D is TRBD2 (6 bases). The V end lost 3 bases, the J end lost 0 bases, and 9 bases lay between the germline ends. Germline-derived CDR1 and CDR2 are DFQATT and SNEGSKA (reference sequence). The CDR3 covers 14 residues. The CDR3 sequence: CSARRDFSYNEQFF. CDR3 nucleotide sequence: TGCAGTGCTAGGAGGGACTTCTCCTACAATGAGCAGTTCTTC.

The chain links TRBV20-1 to TRBJ1-3, with 7 nucleotides matching TRBD1. Per the germline V gene, CDR1 is DFQATT and CDR2 is SNEGSKA (reference sequence). Trimming cost V 2 bases and J 2 bases; bases outside gene matches: 3. The CDR3 runs to 14 residues. The CDR3 region is CSARKTGTGNTIYF. The DNA of the CDR3 is TGCAGTGCTAGAAAGACAGGGACTGGAAACACCATATATTTT.

This clonotype was picked up a small number of times. This CDR3 is CASSEVLASVTGYTF. For the CDR3, the DNA is TGTGCCAGCAGTGAAGTTTTGGCGTCGGTGACCGGCTACACCTTC. The chain uses TRBV6-1 and TRBJ1-2; D unresolved. The CDR3 spans 15 residues. Trimming shortened V by 1 base and J by 8 bases, and 17 bases separated the two germline ends. The V gene's germline CDR1 is MNHNS and CDR2 SASEGT.

The chain links TRBV18 to TRBJ1-2; maybe TRBD1 (5 bases). The V and J ends lost 3 bases and 7 bases respectively, with 15 bases between them. The CDR3 covers 14 residues. CDR1 KGHSH and CDR2 LQKENI come from the germline V gene. CDR3 sequence: CASSPGREQSGYTF. For the CDR3, the DNA is TGTGCCAGCTCACCGGGCAGGGAGCAGAGTGGCTACACCTTC.

The chain carries TRBV5-4 and TRBJ2-2, with TRBD2 as a possible D gene (7 bases). Germline assignment: CDR1 SGHNT and CDR2 YYREEE (reference sequence). The length of the CDR3 is 16 residues. V was cut by 1 base and J by 2 bases, with 12 bases left in between. CDR3 region: CASSLNGGRNTGELFF. Written as DNA, the CDR3 is TGTGCCAGCAGCTTGAACGGGGGGCGAAACACCGGGGAGCTGTTTTTT.

Comment on this clonotype: A much larger clone lies a single base off, so this may be a read error. The chain carries TRBV6-1 and TRBJ1-5; D not resolved. Germline CDR1 reads MNHNS; CDR2 reads SASEGT. CDR3 length: 15 amino acids. CDR3 sequence reads: CAGRTSWGGNQPQHF. In DNA, the CDR3 is TGTGCCGGCAGGACGTCTTGGGGTGGCAATCAGCCCCAGCATTTT.

The rearrangement joins TRBV5-1 to TRBJ1-1; TRBD1 agrees at 8 bases. V shed 4 bases and J 3 bases; nucleotides not matched to a gene: 8. Per the germline V gene, CDR1 is SGHRS and CDR2 is YFSETQ. The CDR3 consists of 15 residues. In nucleotides, the CDR3 is TGCGCCAGCAGCCCTCAACAGGGGGTTGACACTGAAGCTTTCTTT. The encoded protein is CASSPQQGVDTEAFF.

Regarding this clonotype: No conserved phenylalanine or tryptophan is present at the end of the CDR3, so a read error is the likely explanation. This sequence joins TRBV6-1 and TRBJ1-2, with 10 nucleotides matching TRBD1. This CDR3 comprises 15 residues. CDR1 is MNHNS, CDR2 SASEGT, per germline. V trimming: 5 bases; J trimming: 2 bases; junction bases outside the gene matches: 5. The CDR3 region is CASSKRDRGNYGYTL. In DNA, the CDR3 is TGTGCCAGCAGTAAAAGGGACAGGGGAAACTATGGCTACACCTTG.